A selection of T cell receptor beta chains follows, all from one sample in a study of T-cell memory formation after mild COVID-19. MiXCR, applied by TCRdb to the 5' RACE reads, yields one record per CDR3 protein. The repertoire holds about 340,000 distinct CDR3 sequences, with roughly 20% as singletons. Sequencing used PBMCs or a T cell subset sorted from them (not recorded which). These receptors all stem from a man younger than 35 who had mild COVID-19 (a few samples of this study predate the infection). Cell type and time point are not known. Each CDR3 is given with its conserved first and last residue. A D gene is named only where the DNA matches it firmly. The size entry is marked missing in some rows and otherwise reads once, few, many or a size class.

v_call: TRBV19; j_call: TRBJ1-1; d_call: NA; clone_size: NA; cdr3_aa: CDSRRGLIWGSTEAFF; cdr3_nt: TGTGACAGTAGGCGGGGCCTGATTTGGGGGAGCACTGAAGCTTTCTTT
v_call: TRBV5-1; j_call: TRBJ2-1; d_call: NA; clone_size: NA; cdr3_aa: CASSWRGPRFF; cdr3_nt: TGCGCCAGCAGCTGGCGAGGGCCGCGGTTCTTC
v_call: TRBV11-3; j_call: TRBJ2-3; d_call: NA; clone_size: NA; cdr3_aa: CASSPAGVGNTQYF; cdr3_nt: TGTGCCAGCAGCCCGGCAGGGGTCGGAAATACGCAGTATTTT
v_call: TRBV4-1; j_call: TRBJ1-1; d_call: NA; clone_size: NA; cdr3_aa: CASSLRGPDTEAFF; cdr3_nt: TGCGCCAGCAGCCTCCGGGGCCCGGACACTGAAGCTTTCTTT
v_call: TRBV5-1; j_call: TRBJ1-6; d_call: NA; clone_size: few; cdr3_aa: CASSAGARNSPLHF; cdr3_nt: TGCGCCAGCAGCGCTGGGGCCCGGAATTCACCCCTCCACTTT
v_call: TRBV20-1; j_call: TRBJ2-3; d_call: NA; clone_size: few; cdr3_aa: CSAEGDSGRTDTQYF; cdr3_nt: TGCAGTGCAGAGGGAGATAGCGGACGCACAGATACGCAGTATTTT
v_call: TRBV6-2/TRBV6-3; j_call: TRBJ2-5; d_call: TRBD1; clone_size: NA; cdr3_aa: CASSNRDRVWETQYF; cdr3_nt: TGTGCCAGCAGCAACCGGGACAGGGTGTGGGAGACCCAGTACTTC
v_call: TRBV7-2; j_call: TRBJ2-7; d_call: NA; clone_size: NA; cdr3_aa: CASSSGDREEQYF; cdr3_nt: TGTGCCAGCAGCTCGGGGGACCGGGAAGAGCAGTACTTC
v_call: TRBV12-3/TRBV12-4; j_call: TRBJ1-1; d_call: NA; clone_size: NA; cdr3_aa: CASSFWGTEAFF; cdr3_nt: TGTGCCAGCAGTTTCTGGGGGACTGAAGCTTTCTTT
v_call: TRBV2; j_call: TRBJ2-7; d_call: NA; clone_size: many; cdr3_aa: CASRDPRFEQYF; cdr3_nt: TGTGCCAGCAGGGACCCCCGGTTCGAGCAGTACTTC
v_call: TRBV5-1; j_call: TRBJ2-7; d_call: TRBD1; clone_size: few; cdr3_aa: CASSPIIGTGGDEQYF; cdr3_nt: TGCGCCAGCAGCCCTATCATTGGGACAGGGGGCGACGAGCAGTACTTC
v_call: TRBV4-1; j_call: TRBJ2-1; d_call: TRBD2; clone_size: few; cdr3_aa: CASSQGTLSGTSNEQFF; cdr3_nt: TGCGCCAGCAGCCAGGGAACACTCTCCGGGACTAGCAATGAGCAGTTCTTC
v_call: TRBV15; j_call: TRBJ1-1; d_call: NA; clone_size: NA; cdr3_aa: CATSRPGLRNTEAFF; cdr3_nt: TGTGCCACCAGCAGACCCGGACTGCGGAACACTGAAGCTTTCTTT
v_call: TRBV18; j_call: TRBJ1-3; d_call: NA; clone_size: few; cdr3_aa: CASSRNIVGDSGNTIYF; cdr3_nt: TGTGCCAGCTCACGGAACATTGTGGGAGACTCTGGAAACACCATATATTTT
v_call: TRBV6-2/TRBV6-3; j_call: TRBJ2-7; d_call: NA; clone_size: few; cdr3_aa: CASSERGNSYEQYF; cdr3_nt: TGTGCCAGCAGTGAGCGCGGGAATTCCTACGAGCAGTACTTC
v_call: TRBV27; j_call: TRBJ1-2; d_call: NA; clone_size: NA; cdr3_aa: CASSPREAYGYTF; cdr3_nt: TGTGCCAGTTCCCCCAGGGAGGCGTATGGCTACACCTTC
v_call: TRBV24-1; j_call: TRBJ2-5; d_call: NA; clone_size: few; cdr3_aa: CATSPGVTQYF; cdr3_nt: TGTGCCACCAGTCCCGGGGTGACCCAGTACTTC
v_call: TRBV5-1; j_call: TRBJ2-3; d_call: TRBD2; clone_size: NA; cdr3_aa: CASRLLAGGSDTQYF; cdr3_nt: TGCGCCAGCAGGCTACTAGCGGGGGGCTCAGATACGCAGTATTTT
v_call: TRBV7-8; j_call: TRBJ2-2; d_call: NA; clone_size: many; cdr3_aa: CASSLLERSTGELFF; cdr3_nt: TGTGCCAGCAGCTTATTGGAGAGGAGCACCGGGGAGCTGTTTTTT
v_call: TRBV27; j_call: TRBJ1-1; d_call: NA; clone_size: NA; cdr3_aa: CASSPWTVDVEAFF; cdr3_nt: TGTGCCAGCAGTCCCTGGACGGTGGACGTAGAGGCTTTCTTT